The sequence of this T cell receptor (beta chain) was determined in a study of CD8 T cells in ankylosing spondylitis. From the 5' RACE reads, TCRdb called clonotypes with MiXCR, one entry per CDR3 protein. The table has approximately 350,000 distinct CDR3 sequences, 20% to 25% seen once. The CDR3 extends over 17 amino acids. The V segment lost 0 bases and the J segment 2 bases; nucleotides outside the gene matches: 6. Germline assignment: CDR1 SEHNR and CDR2 FQNEAQ (reference sequence). The sequence came from a male donor with ankylosing spondylitis or in good health (not recorded which). The chain combines TRBV7-9 with TRBJ2-1, with 8 bases lining up with TRBD2. The sample consisted of blood, either unsorted or a sorted T cell fraction (not recorded which). The CDR3 DNA sequence: TGTGCCAGCAGCTTAGCCTCCCCAGCGGGGGCCTACAATGAGCAGTTCTTC. Amino acid sequence: CASSLASPAGAYNEQFF.